This T cell receptor beta chain was documented in a study of T cell responses to AZD1222 COVID-19 vaccine. Study-wide points: No repertoire was sampled before or during the peak T cell response, only after it. Unmutated variant regions are reportedly the target of nearly half of TCRs that are spike-specific.

V gave up 5 bases and J gave up 3 bases, with 7 bases separating them. This CDR3 contains 13 residues. Germline CDR1 LNHDA, CDR2 SQIVND (reference sequence). Some clones are missing from TCRdb's copy, which holds only in-frame ones; the method was immunoSEQ multiplex PCR. The data show approximately 140,000 clones, with 75% to 95% seen just once and under 4% held by the top ten. On this clone: The antigen is undetermined.

The sequencing here drew on peripheral blood, taken 28 days after the second AZD1222 dose. The V gene is TRBV19, the J gene TRBJ2-2; D unclear. The TCR was taken from an adult who received the AZD1222 COVID-19 vaccine. The CDR3 loop reads CASSGQYTGELFF. The DNA for the CDR3 is TGTGCCAGTAGTGGTCAGTACACCGGGGAGCTGTTTTTT. The whole variable domain, filled in from reference TRBV19 and TRBJ2-2, reads DGGITQSPKYLFRKEGQNVTLSCEQNLNHDAMYWYRQDPGQGLRLIYYSQIVNDFQKGDIAEGYSVSREKKESFPLTVTSAQKNPTAFYLCASSGQYTGELFFGEGSRLTVL.